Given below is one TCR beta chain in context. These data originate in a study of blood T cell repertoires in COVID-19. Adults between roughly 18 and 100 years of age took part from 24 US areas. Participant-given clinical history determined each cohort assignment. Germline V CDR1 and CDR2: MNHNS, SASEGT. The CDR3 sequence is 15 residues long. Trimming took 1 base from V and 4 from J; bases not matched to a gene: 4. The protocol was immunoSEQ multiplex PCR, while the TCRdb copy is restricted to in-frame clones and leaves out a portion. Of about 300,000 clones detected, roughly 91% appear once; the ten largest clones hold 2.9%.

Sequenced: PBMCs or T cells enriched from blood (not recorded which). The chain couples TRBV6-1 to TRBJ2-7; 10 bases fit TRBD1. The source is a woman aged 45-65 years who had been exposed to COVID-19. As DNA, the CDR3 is TGTGCCAGCAGTGAAGGTGACAGGGGGCTGTACGAGCAGTACTTC. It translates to CASSEGDRGLYEQYF.